This entry features one T cell receptor (beta chain) sequence. The target antigen is unknown. Researchers grouped second doses given at about 4 or about 12 weeks into one pool. This sample was included in a study of T cell responses to AZD1222 COVID-19 vaccine. Overall study results and limits: The span of vaccine-associated CD4 TCRs extended across spike, with dominance at 160-218 and 743-854. Repertoires were sampled only after the peak T cell response. Donor demographics were predominantly white British with a female majority; clonal diversity may be underestimated.

The germline V gene encodes CDR1 SGHRS and CDR2 YFSETQ. The V and J ends lost 3 bases and 6 bases, in that order; junction bases with no gene match: 7. The length of the CDR3 is 15 residues. Only in-frame clones appear in the TCRdb table, and some are missing; sequencing was by immunoSEQ multiplex PCR. The sample lists 100,000 to 150,000 clones, around nine tenths occurring once. This sequence originates from an adult who received the AZD1222 COVID-19 vaccine. Sequenced material: peripheral blood, taken 28 days after the second AZD1222 dose. The chain links TRBV5-1 to TRBJ2-2; TRBD1 matches 8 bases. CDR3 nucleotide sequence: TGCGCCAGCAGCTCGCGGACAGGGTCGGCCGGGGAGCTGTTTTTT. It encodes CASSSRTGSAGELFF. The variable domain in full, with the rest retrieved from reference TRBV5-1 and TRBJ2-2, is KAGVTQTPRYLIKTRGQQVTLSCSPISGHRSVSWYQQTPGQGLQFLFEYFSETQRNKGNFPGRFSGRQFSNSRSEMNVSTLELGDSALYLCASSSRTGSAGELFFGEGSRLTVL.